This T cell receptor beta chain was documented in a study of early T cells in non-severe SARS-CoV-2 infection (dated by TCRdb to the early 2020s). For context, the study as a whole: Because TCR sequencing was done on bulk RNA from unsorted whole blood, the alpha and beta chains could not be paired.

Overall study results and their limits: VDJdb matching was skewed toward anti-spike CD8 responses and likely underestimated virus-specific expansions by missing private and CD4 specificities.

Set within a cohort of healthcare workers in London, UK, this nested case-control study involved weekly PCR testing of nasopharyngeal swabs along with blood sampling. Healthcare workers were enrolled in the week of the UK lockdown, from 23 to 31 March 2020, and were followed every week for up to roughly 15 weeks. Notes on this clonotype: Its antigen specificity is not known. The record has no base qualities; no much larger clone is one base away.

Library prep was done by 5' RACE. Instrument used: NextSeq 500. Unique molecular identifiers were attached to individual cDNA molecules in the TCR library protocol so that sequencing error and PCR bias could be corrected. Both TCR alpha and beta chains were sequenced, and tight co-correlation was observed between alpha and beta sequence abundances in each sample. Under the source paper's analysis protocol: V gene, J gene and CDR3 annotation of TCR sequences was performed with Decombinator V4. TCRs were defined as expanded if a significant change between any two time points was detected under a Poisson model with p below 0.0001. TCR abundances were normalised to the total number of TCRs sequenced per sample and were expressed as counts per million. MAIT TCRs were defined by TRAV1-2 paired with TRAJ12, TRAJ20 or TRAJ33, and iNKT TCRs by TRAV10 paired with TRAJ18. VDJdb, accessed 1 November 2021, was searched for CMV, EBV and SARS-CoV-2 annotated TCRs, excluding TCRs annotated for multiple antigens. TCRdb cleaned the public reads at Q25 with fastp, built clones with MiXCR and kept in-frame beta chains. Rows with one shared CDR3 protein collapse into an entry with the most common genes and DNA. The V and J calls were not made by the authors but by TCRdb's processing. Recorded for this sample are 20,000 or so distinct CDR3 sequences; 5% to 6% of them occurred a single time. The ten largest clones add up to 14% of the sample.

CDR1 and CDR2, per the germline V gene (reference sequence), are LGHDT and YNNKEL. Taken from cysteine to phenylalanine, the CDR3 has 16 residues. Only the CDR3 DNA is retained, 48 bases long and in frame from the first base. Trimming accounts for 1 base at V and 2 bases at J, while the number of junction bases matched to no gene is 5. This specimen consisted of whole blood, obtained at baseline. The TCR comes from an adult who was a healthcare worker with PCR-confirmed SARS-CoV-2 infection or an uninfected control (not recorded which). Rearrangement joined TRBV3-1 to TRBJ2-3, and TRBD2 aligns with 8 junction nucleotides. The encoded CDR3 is CASSQVGGGLTDTQYF. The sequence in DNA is TGTGCCAGCAGCCAAGTCGGCGGGGGGCTCACAGATACGCAGTATTTT.